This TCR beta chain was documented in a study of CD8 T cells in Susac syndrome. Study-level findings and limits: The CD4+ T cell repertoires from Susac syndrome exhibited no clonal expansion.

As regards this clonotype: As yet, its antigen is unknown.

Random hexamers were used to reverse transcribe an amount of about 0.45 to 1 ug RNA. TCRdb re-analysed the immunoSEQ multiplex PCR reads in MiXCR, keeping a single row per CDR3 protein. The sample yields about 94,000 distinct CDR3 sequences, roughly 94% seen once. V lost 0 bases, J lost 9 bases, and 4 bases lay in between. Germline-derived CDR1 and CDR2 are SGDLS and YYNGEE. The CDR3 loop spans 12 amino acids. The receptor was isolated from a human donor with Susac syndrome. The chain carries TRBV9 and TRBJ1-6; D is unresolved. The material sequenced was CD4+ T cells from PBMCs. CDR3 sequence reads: CASSVEGSPLHF. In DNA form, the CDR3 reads TGTGCCAGCAGCGTAGAGGGTTCACCCCTCCACTTT.